This TCR beta chain came from a study of CD8+CD57+ T cells in acquired aplastic anemia. Overall study context: Across the sorted CD4+ and CD8+ cells, DNA amounts averaged 3.2 ug.

Patients chosen for sequencing had CD8+CD57+ cells that had expanded, as shown by flow cytometry. Diagnosis of severe acquired aplastic anemia applied to all patients. By the time of blood sampling, patients had still received no therapy. On this clonotype: What it binds is not known.

The ends lost 6 bases at V and 5 bases at J; junction bases unmatched: 11. Germline V gene lookup returns CDR1 DFQATT and CDR2 SNEGSKA (reference sequence). CDR3 length equals 14 residues. Profiling of TCR beta VDJ combinations and CDR3 sequences used genomic DNA as template. A single record per CDR3 protein comes from TCRdb applying MiXCR to the reads. This sample has about 190,000 distinct CDR3 sequences, with around half found just once. Findings of the study overall: The study identified 25 to 30 CD8+ CDR3 sequences shared by patients and controls.

The rearrangement links TRBV20-1 to TRBJ2-5; 8 nucleotides agree with TRBD2. The sample consisted of sorted CD4+, CD8+, or CD8+CD57+ T cells (not recorded which) from PBMCs. This receptor was taken from a human donor with aplastic anemia. CDR3: CSALQRGGLETQYF. CDR3 nucleotide sequence: TGCAGTGCCTTACAACGGGGGGGTCTGGAGACCCAGTACTTC.